What follows are 21 T cell receptor beta chains derived from one specimen sequenced in a study of shared clonotypes between healthy human individuals. Method: immunoSEQ multiplex PCR; TCRdb's copy keeps in-frame clones and lacks some. This sample has around 2.3 million clones; nearly 97% occur once, and the top ten carry 0.13%. Input material: naive CD4+ T cells sorted from blood. Noted subset: CD45RA+ positively selected. Source of these receptors: a man in his late teens or twenties in good health.

The CDR3, as DNA: TGTGCCAGCAGCCCCACCCCTTTAGCGACTGAAGCTTTCTTT. It encodes CASSPTPLATEAFF. This chain connects TRBV28 to TRBJ1-1, with D unresolved. There are 14 residues in the CDR3. CDR1 and CDR2 from the germline V gene are MDHEN and SYDVKM. Trimming took off 6 bases at V and 5 bases at J, with 16 bases between the two ends.

The chain carries TRBV4-3 and TRBJ1-1, with D unclear. The germline V gene encodes CDR1 LGHNA and CDR2 YSLEER. CDR3 length equals 15 residues. V shed 0 bases and J shed 0 bases, with 8 bases lying between them. CDR3 loop: CASSQELWMNTEAFF. The CDR3 nucleotides read TGCGCCAGCAGCCAAGAGCTGTGGATGAACACTGAAGCTTTCTTT.

The chain carries TRBV4-3 and TRBJ1-1; no firm D call. The germline gives CDR1 LGHNA, CDR2 YSLEER. The CDR3 sequence is 15 residues long. The ends were cut back, 0 bases at V and 1 base at J, with 9 bases in the middle. DNA for the CDR3: TGCGCCAGCAGCCAAGAAGCAAATTCGAACACTGAAGCTTTCTTT. Protein: CASSQEANSNTEAFF.

Comments on this clone: The same CDR3 can be traced to other DNA sequences in this sample. The rearrangement joins TRBV7-9 to TRBJ2-5; 10 bases fit TRBD1. Losses at the gene ends were 3 bases for V and 1 base for J; bases not matched to a gene: 2. The CDR3 totals 15 residues. Germline CDR1 and CDR2: SEHNR and FQNEAQ (reference sequence). CDR3 in DNA: TGTGCCAGCAGCTTGGGGGACAGGGGCCAAGAGACCCAGTACTTC. Its translation: CASSLGDRGQETQYF.

The J gene is TRBJ2-3, the V gene TRBV28; TRBD1 matches 7 bases. Germline V gene sequence: CDR1 MDHEN, CDR2 SYDVKM. CDR3 length: 15 amino acids. Germline trimming cut 3 bases from V and 1 base from J; bases unmatched to any gene: 4. CDR3 DNA: TGTGCCAGCAGTTTCCCCGGGACAGGCACAGATACGCAGTATTTT. As protein: CASSFPGTGTDTQYF.

For this clone: Other DNA variants within this sample encode the same CDR3. V gene TRBV18 combines with J gene TRBJ2-3, with unresolved D. The V and J ends lost 2 bases and 0 bases respectively, with 6 bases between them. Germline values: CDR1 KGHSH, CDR2 LQKENI. This CDR3 comprises 14 residues. The CDR3 DNA reads TGTGCCAGCTCACCAGCAGCTAGCACAGATACGCAGTATTTT. It codes for CASSPAASTDTQYF.

The chain carries TRBV14 and TRBJ2-1; tentatively, D is TRBD1 or TRBD2 (6 bases each). V lost 0 bases and J 9 bases, leaving 15 bases between the germline ends. The CDR3 spans 15 residues. CDR1 and CDR2 from the germline V gene are SGHDN and FVKESK. The CDR3 sequence is CASSQDQGRWSEQFF. As DNA, the CDR3 is TGTGCCAGCAGCCAAGATCAGGGGAGGTGGAGTGAGCAGTTCTTC.

J is TRBJ1-5 and V is TRBV6-6, with D unresolved. This CDR3 has 13 residues. Germline assignment: CDR1 MNHNY and CDR2 SVGAGI (reference sequence). The V end lost 10 bases, the J end lost 0 bases, and 10 bases lay between the germline ends. The CDR3 DNA reads TGTGCCATTTCGGACGGTAGCAATCAGCCCCAGCATTTT. It yields the protein CAISDGSNQPQHF.

This chain joins TRBV5-6 and TRBJ2-7, with 8 bases that match TRBD2. There are 16 residues in the CDR3. Germline V gene sequence: CDR1 SGHDT, CDR2 YYEEEE. Trimming took 4 bases from V and 5 from J; bases not matched to a gene: 14. DNA for the CDR3: TGTGCCAGCAGCCAATACCAGTTGCGGGGGGTGCACGAGCAGTACTTC. Its protein product is CASSQYQLRGVHEQYF.

The chain links TRBV27 to TRBJ1-3; D perhaps matches TRBD1 (6 bases). The CDR3 loop spans 20 amino acids. V was cut by 0 bases and J by 0 bases, with 21 bases left in between. CDR1 and CDR2 (germline): MNHEY, SMNVEV (reference sequence). This CDR3 reads CASSLSGRTPGARSGNTIYF. The CDR3 DNA is TGTGCCAGCAGTTTATCTGGGAGAACCCCAGGGGCCCGCTCTGGAAACACCATATATTTT.

This sequence joins TRBV10-1 and TRBJ2-3, with a weak D call TRBD1 (6 bases). V shed 5 bases and J shed 2 bases, with 11 bases lying between them. This CDR3 region has 14 residues. Germline CDR1 WNHNN, CDR2 SYGVQD (reference sequence). In nucleotides, the CDR3 is TGCGCCAGCAGTTCGGGACATTTCACAGATACGCAGTATTTT. Its translation: CASSSGHFTDTQYF.

The chain combines TRBV7-9 with TRBJ1-6, with D maybe TRBD1 (6 bases). The germline V gene encodes CDR1 SEHNR and CDR2 FQNEAQ (reference sequence). The CDR3 runs 17 residues. The ends were cut back, 0 bases at V and 8 bases at J, with 17 bases in the middle. The CDR3 sequence is CASSLAAGAASHSPLHF. CDR3 bases: TGTGCCAGCAGCTTAGCAGCAGGGGCCGCTTCCCATTCACCCCTCCACTTT.

The chain recombines TRBV11-2 with TRBJ1-1, with D possibly TRBD1 on 5 matching bases. Germline V gene sequence: CDR1 SGHAT, CDR2 FQNNGV. The CDR3 contains 15 residues. Trimming cost V 3 bases and J 1 base, with 12 bases left between them. Written as DNA, the CDR3 is TGTGCCAGCAGCTTCTACACGGGGCCGAACACTGAAGCTTTCTTT. Translated, it gives CASSFYTGPNTEAFF.

The table lists this clone with a count of one. This specimen includes other DNA sequences encoding the same CDR3. The chain employs TRBV6-5 and TRBJ2-7; 7 bases line up with TRBD2. Germline CDR1 and CDR2: MNHEY and SVGAGI. This CDR3 is built from 15 residues. J lost 2 bases, V lost 0 bases, and 4 bases had no gene match. The CDR3 is CASSYSPSGPYEQYF. The CDR3 DNA sequence: TGTGCCAGCAGTTACTCGCCTAGCGGTCCCTACGAGCAGTACTTC.

This clone was detected a few times. Distinct nucleotide sequences in the sample also encode this CDR3. The chain uses TRBV5-1 and TRBJ1-5; 7 bases line up with TRBD1. Germline V gene lookup returns CDR1 SGHRS and CDR2 YFSETQ. Trimming at V came to 0 bases and at J to 1 base, leaving 1 base not matched to a gene. The CDR3 extends over 15 amino acids. The CDR3 reads CASSLGQGSNQPQHF. Written as DNA, the CDR3 is TGCGCCAGCAGCTTGGGACAGGGAAGCAATCAGCCCCAGCATTTT.

The chain carries TRBV4-1 and TRBJ1-2; tentatively, D is TRBD1 (5 bases). V was cut by 2 bases and J by 8 bases, with 12 bases left in between. The CDR3 has 13 amino acids. In germline, CDR1 is MGHRA, CDR2 YSYEKL. CDR3 sequence (DNA): TGCGCCAGCAGCCAACTCCCCAGGGACGGCTACACCTTC. Amino acid sequence: CASSQLPRDGYTF.

The V call is TRBV29-1, the J call TRBJ2-2; D uncertain. V was pared by 3 bases and J by 5 bases, with 22 bases between. This CDR3 has 17 residues. Germline values: CDR1 SQVTM, CDR2 ANQGSEA. The CDR3 loop reads CSVDLGSGRRNTGELFF. The DNA of the CDR3 is TGCAGCGTTGATTTGGGATCCGGCCGGCGTAATACCGGGGAGCTGTTTTTT.

This chain links TRBV2 with TRBJ2-1; D possibly corresponds to TRBD1 (6 bases). The V end lost 6 bases, the J end lost 4 bases, and 13 bases lay between the germline ends. This CDR3 contains 14 residues. Germline V gene data show CDR1 as SNHLY and CDR2 as FYNNEI. CDR3 DNA: TGTGCCAGCAGCGGTAGGACAGCTTACAATGAGCAGTTCTTC. Amino acids: CASSGRTAYNEQFF.

The chain has TRBV6-5 and TRBJ1-3; D might be TRBD1 (6 bases). CDR1 and CDR2 (germline): MNHEY, SVGAGI. This CDR3 is 14 amino acids long. V lost 7 bases, J lost 2 bases, and 12 bases lay in between. CDR3 loop: CASKRGQTGNTIYF. DNA of the CDR3: TGTGCCAGCAAGCGGGGGCAAACTGGAAACACCATATATTTT.

The V call is TRBV30, the J call TRBJ1-1; D might be TRBD1 (5 bases). CDR3 size: 13 residues. Trimming stripped 7 bases from V and 7 bases from J, with 19 bases between. CDR1 is GTSNPN and CDR2 is SVGIG in the germline V gene (reference sequence). The CDR3 DNA sequence: TGTGCCTCCATCTTTGATCCGGGGGGTGAAGCTTTCTTT. It is translated as CASIFDPGGEAFF.

J is TRBJ1-6 and V is TRBV5-8; TRBD1 is a possible D gene (6 bases). This CDR3 has 15 amino acids. The V end lost 6 bases, the J end lost 2 bases, and 12 bases lay between the germline ends. The germline gives CDR1 SGHTS, CDR2 YDEGEE. As DNA, the CDR3 is TGTGCCAGCACCGAAGGGGGGACCTATAATTCACCCCTCCACTTT. It yields the protein CASTEGGTYNSPLHF.